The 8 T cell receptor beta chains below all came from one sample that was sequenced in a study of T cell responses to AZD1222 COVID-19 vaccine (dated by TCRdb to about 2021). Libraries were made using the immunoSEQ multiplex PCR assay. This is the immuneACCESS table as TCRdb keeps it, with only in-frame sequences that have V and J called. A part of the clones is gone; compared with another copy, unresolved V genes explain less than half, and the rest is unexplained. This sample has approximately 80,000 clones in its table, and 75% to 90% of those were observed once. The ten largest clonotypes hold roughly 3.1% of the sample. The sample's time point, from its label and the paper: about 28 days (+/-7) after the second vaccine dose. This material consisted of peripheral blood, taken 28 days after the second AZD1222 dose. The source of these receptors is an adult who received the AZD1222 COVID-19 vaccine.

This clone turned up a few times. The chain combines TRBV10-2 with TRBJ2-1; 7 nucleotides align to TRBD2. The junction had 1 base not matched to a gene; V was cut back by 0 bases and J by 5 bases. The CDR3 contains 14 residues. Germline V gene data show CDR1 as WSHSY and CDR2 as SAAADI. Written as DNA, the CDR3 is TGCGCCAGCAGTGAGTCCCTAGCGGACAATGAGCAGTTCTTC. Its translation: CASSESLADNEQFF.

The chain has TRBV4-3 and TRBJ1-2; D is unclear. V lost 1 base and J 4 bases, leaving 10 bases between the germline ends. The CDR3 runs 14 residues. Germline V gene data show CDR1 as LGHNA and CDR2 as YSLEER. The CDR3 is CASSQGEGSYGYTF. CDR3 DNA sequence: TGCGCCAGCAGCCAAGGAGAGGGTAGCTATGGCTACACCTTC.

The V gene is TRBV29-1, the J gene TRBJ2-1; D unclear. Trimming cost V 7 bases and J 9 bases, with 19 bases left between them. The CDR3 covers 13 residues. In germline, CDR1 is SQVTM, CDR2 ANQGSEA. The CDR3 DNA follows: TGCAGCGGGAAGGTCCTAGGTGCTAGTGAGCAGTTCTTC. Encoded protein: CSGKVLGASEQFF.

CDR3 region: CASSPGTIDYGYTF. In DNA form, the CDR3 reads TGCGCCAGCAGCCCCGGGACGATAGACTATGGCTACACCTTC. The gene calls are TRBV5-1 and TRBJ1-2; possible D gene TRBD1, 5 bases. The V end was cut by 4 bases, the J end by 3 bases, with 13 bases between. CDR3 size: 14 residues. In germline, CDR1 is SGHRS, CDR2 YFSETQ.

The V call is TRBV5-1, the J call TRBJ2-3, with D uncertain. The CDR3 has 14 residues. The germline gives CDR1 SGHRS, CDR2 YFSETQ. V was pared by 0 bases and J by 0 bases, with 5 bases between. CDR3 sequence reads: CASSLGKSTDTQYF. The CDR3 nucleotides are TGCGCCAGCAGCTTGGGTAAAAGCACAGATACGCAGTATTTT.

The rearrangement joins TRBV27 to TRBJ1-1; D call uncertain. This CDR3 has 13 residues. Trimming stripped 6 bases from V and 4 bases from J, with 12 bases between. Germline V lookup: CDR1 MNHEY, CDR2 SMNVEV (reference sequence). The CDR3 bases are TGTGCCAGCAGAGTAGGTCCGGGCACTGAAGCTTTCTTT. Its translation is CASRVGPGTEAFF.

The CDR3 sequence is CASSPLIGAGSYEQYF. CDR3 DNA: TGCGCCAGCAGCCCCCTCATAGGTGCCGGATCCTACGAGCAGTACTTC. The chain recombines TRBV4-3 with TRBJ2-7; D is uncertain. Germline V lookup: CDR1 LGHNA, CDR2 YSLEER. Trimming pared 4 bases from V and 1 base from J, leaving 17 bases between. There are 16 residues in the CDR3.

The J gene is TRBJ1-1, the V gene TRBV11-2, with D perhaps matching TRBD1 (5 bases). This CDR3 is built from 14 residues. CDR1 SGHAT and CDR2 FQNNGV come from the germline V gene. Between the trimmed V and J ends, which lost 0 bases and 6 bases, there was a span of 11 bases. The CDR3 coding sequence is TGTGCCAGCAGCTTAGATAGTAGGACATCTGAAGCTTTCTTT. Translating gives CASSLDSRTSEAFF.